The 21 T cell receptor beta chains presented below share a single source sample, sequenced in a study of blood T cell repertoires in COVID-19. The table came from immunoSEQ multiplex PCR; TCRdb's copy has only in-frame clones and leaves some out. The data hold tens of thousands of clones, with over 75% observed a single time. Material: peripheral blood. The receptor set was obtained from a man aged 65-85 years with active or convalescent COVID-19.

The CDR3 here is CASSLLGVLLQPQHF. The CDR3 DNA reads TGTGCCAGCAGCCTTTTGGGAGTTCTCCTCCAGCCCCAGCATTTT. This chain links TRBV28 with TRBJ1-5; D is unclear. There are 15 residues in the CDR3. Trimming left V 6 bases short and J 7 bases short, with 19 bases between. Germline V gene sequence: CDR1 MDHEN, CDR2 SYDVKM.

The table lists this clone with a count of one. The chain uses TRBV12-3 or TRBV12-4 and TRBJ2-5, with D uncertain. V shed 6 bases and J shed 5 bases, with 10 bases lying between them. CDR3 length: 12 residues. CDR3 residues: CASSPRWETQYF. CDR3 bases: TGTGCCAGCAGCCCTAGATGGGAGACCCAGTACTTC.

This chain uses TRBV28 with TRBJ1-5; D unresolved. CDR3 length: 14 amino acids. Deletions cut 5 bases from V and 0 bases from J, with 8 bases between. The germline V gene has CDR1 MDHEN and CDR2 SYDVKM. The CDR3 DNA reads as TGTGCCAGCAGTCCCGAGCATAGCAATCAGCCCCAGCATTTT. Translated, it gives CASSPEHSNQPQHF.

The genes are TRBV18 and TRBJ1-1, with no clear D. Looked up from germline, CDR1 is KGHSH and CDR2 is LQKENI. The CDR3 totals 14 residues. Trimming pared 0 bases from V and 1 base from J, leaving 6 bases between. The CDR3 loop is CASSPPSGNTEAFF. In DNA, the CDR3 is TGTGCCAGCTCACCACCGTCAGGGAACACTGAAGCTTTCTTT. The full variable domain, rest sourced from reference TRBV18 and TRBJ1-1, is NAGVMQNPRHLVRRRGQEARLRCSPMKGHSHVYWYRQLPEEGLKFMVYLQKENIIDESGMPKERFSAEFPKEGPSILRIQQVVRGDSAAYFCASSPPSGNTEAFFGQGTRLTVV.

This chain joins TRBV7-9 and TRBJ1-2; D remains unclear. The CDR3 is 12 amino acids. The germline V gene encodes CDR1 SEHNR and CDR2 FQNEAQ (reference sequence). Trimming stripped 1 base from V and 5 bases from J, with 5 bases between. The CDR3 protein is CASSLGTYGYTF. The CDR3 DNA reads TGTGCCAGCAGCTTAGGAACATATGGCTACACCTTC.

The chain couples TRBV5-1 to TRBJ1-1; D unclear. The germline V and J ends were trimmed by 5 bases and 1 base, with 9 bases remaining between them. The germline gives CDR1 SGHRS, CDR2 YFSETQ. The CDR3 extends over 13 amino acids. CDR3 residues: CASRKGENTEAFF. The CDR3 DNA reads as TGCGCCAGCAGAAAGGGAGAGAACACTGAAGCTTTCTTT.

Only one count was recorded for this clone. The V gene is TRBV19, the J gene TRBJ2-1; 12 nucleotides line up with TRBD1. The CDR3 spans 15 residues. Germline V gene sequence: CDR1 LNHDA, CDR2 SQIVND (reference sequence). The V segment lost 2 bases and the J segment 6 bases; nucleotides outside the gene matches: 2. CDR3 coding DNA: TGTGCCAGTAGTATACGGGACAGGGGGCCCAATGAGCAGTTCTTC. Translated: CASSIRDRGPNEQFF.

The chain has TRBV2 and TRBJ2-2, with 8 positions matching TRBD1. V lost 7 bases and J lost 0; bases outside the gene matches: 1. The germline V gene encodes CDR1 SNHLY and CDR2 FYNNEI. This CDR3 comprises 14 residues. CDR3 coding DNA: TGTGCCAGCACACAGGGGGCGAACACCGGGGAGCTGTTTTTT. Its protein is CASTQGANTGELFF.

V is TRBV10-3 and J is TRBJ1-2; 10 nucleotides line up with TRBD1. Per the germline V gene, CDR1 is ENHRY and CDR2 is SYGVKD. The CDR3 covers 12 residues. The ends lost 2 bases at V and 10 bases at J; junction bases unmatched: 1. CDR3 sequence (DNA): TGTGCCATCAGTGAGGGACAGGGGGTCTACACCTTC. The encoded protein is CAISEGQGVYTF.

This clone has just one count. The chain uses TRBV7-2 and TRBJ1-2; weak D call: TRBD1 (6 bases). CDR1 is SGHTA and CDR2 is FQGNSA in the germline V gene. V was pared by 1 base and J by 8 bases, with 14 bases between. The CDR3 spans 14 residues. Written as DNA, the CDR3 is TGTGCCAGCAGCTTAGACGTTGGGGGCCTGGGCTACACCTTC. Its protein is CASSLDVGGLGYTF.

This chain uses TRBV7-3 with TRBJ1-5, with TRBD1 as a possible D gene (5 bases). The CDR3 contains 17 residues. Trimming left V 5 bases short and J 2 bases short, with 19 bases between. The germline gives CDR1 SGHTA, CDR2 FQGTGA. As DNA, the CDR3 is TGTGCCAGCAGCCACGGGAGGGGCAGGGAGGGCAATCAGCCCCAGCATTTT. It is translated as CASSHGRGREGNQPQHF.

In this sample, this clone turned up once. CDR3 residues: CASSSTSGFAYNEQFF. CDR3 in DNA: TGTGCCAGCAGCTCTACAAGCGGGTTCGCCTACAATGAGCAGTTCTTC. The chain links TRBV9 to TRBJ2-1; weak D call: TRBD2 (6 bases). V gave up 4 bases and J gave up 2 bases, with 16 bases separating them. The CDR3 covers 16 residues. Germline lookup yields CDR1 SGDLS and CDR2 YYNGEE. Complete variable domain (other parts from reference TRBV9 and TRBJ2-1): DSGVTQTPKHLITATGQRVTLRCSPRSGDLSVYWYQQSLDQGLQFLIQYYNGEERAKGNILERFSAQQFPDLHSELNLSSLELGDSALYFCASSSTSGFAYNEQFFGPGTRLTVL.

The chain employs TRBV19 and TRBJ1-2, with D hard to call. Trimming stripped 4 bases from V and 3 bases from J, with 6 bases between. The length of the CDR3 is 12 residues. Germline V gene lookup returns CDR1 LNHDA and CDR2 SQIVND (reference sequence). CDR3 in amino acids: CASSTQYYGYTF. The CDR3 region has the DNA TGTGCCAGTAGTACCCAGTACTATGGCTACACCTTC. The full variable domain, in which reference TRBV19 and TRBJ1-2 provide the parts outside the CDR3, is DGGITQSPKYLFRKEGQNVTLSCEQNLNHDAMYWYRQDPGQGLRLIYYSQIVNDFQKGDIAEGYSVSREKKESFPLTVTSAQKNPTAFYLCASSTQYYGYTFGSGTRLTVV.

V usage is TRBV18 and J usage is TRBJ2-1; D unresolved. V lost 0 bases and J 6 bases, leaving 6 bases between the germline ends. CDR1 and CDR2 from the germline V gene are KGHSH and LQKENI. This CDR3 has 13 amino acids. The CDR3 reads CASSPPTLNEQFF. CDR3 nucleotide sequence: TGTGCCAGCTCACCACCAACTCTCAATGAGCAGTTCTTC.

This clone was counted a single time. V gene TRBV6-5 combines with J gene TRBJ1-2; D remains ambiguous. The CDR3 contains 11 residues. In germline, CDR1 is MNHEY, CDR2 SVGAGI. V lost 10 bases and J lost 8, with 14 bases in between. CDR3 sequence reads: CATRRGGGYTF. For the CDR3, the DNA is TGTGCCACCCGGCGGGGTGGCGGCTACACCTTC.

This clone showed up just once. This chain links TRBV30 with TRBJ2-5; no clear D gene. Germline V CDR1 and CDR2: GTSNPN, SVGIG (reference sequence). Trimming removed 0 bases from V and 4 bases from J, with 6 bases in between. This CDR3 is 12 amino acids long. The CDR3 sequence is CAWSVHLETQYF. In DNA form, the CDR3 reads TGTGCCTGGAGTGTACACCTAGAGACCCAGTACTTC.

The chain has TRBV3-1 (or the pseudogene TRBV3-2) and TRBJ2-2; tentatively, D is TRBD2 (6 bases). Trimming stripped 2 bases from V and 6 bases from J, with 10 bases between. The CDR3 sequence is 14 residues long. Germline V CDR1 and CDR2: LGHDT, YNNKEL (reference sequence). The CDR3 DNA sequence: TGTGCCAGCAGCCAATCGGGGGTGCCCGGGGAGCTGTTTTTT. Protein sequence: CASSQSGVPGELFF.

The chain has TRBV5-1 and TRBJ2-7, with TRBD1 identical over 8 bases. Germline CDR1 SGHRS, CDR2 YFSETQ. CDR3 length: 15 residues. Trimming removed 1 base from V and 4 bases from J; junction bases left unmatched: 7. The CDR3, as DNA: TGCGCCAGCAGCTTGACTACGGACAGGGTTTACGAGCAGTACTTC. Protein product: CASSLTTDRVYEQYF.

The genes are TRBV28 and TRBJ1-1, with D perhaps matching TRBD1 (6 bases). CDR3 length equals 15 residues. V lost 6 bases and J lost 0, with 14 bases in between. The germline gives CDR1 MDHEN, CDR2 SYDVKM. CDR3 sequence: CASRLGGSMNTEAFF. Here the CDR3 DNA reads TGTGCCAGCAGACTAGGGGGTAGTATGAACACTGAAGCTTTCTTT.

The J gene is TRBJ1-5, the V gene TRBV3-1 (or the pseudogene TRBV3-2); no clear D gene. The CDR3 spans 13 residues. From germline, CDR1 is LGHDT and CDR2 YNNKEL (reference sequence). V lost 3 bases and J lost 2, with 5 bases in between. CDR3 nucleotide sequence: TGTGCCAGCAGCCACGGTGGCAATCAGCCCCAGCATTTT. This codes for CASSHGGNQPQHF.

The chain employs TRBV28 and TRBJ1-4; D remains unclear. The CDR3 is made up of 11 amino acids. CDR1 MDHEN and CDR2 SYDVKM come from the germline V gene. Deletions cut 3 bases from V and 14 bases from J, with 10 bases between. CDR3 residues: CASSFGLGLFF. The DNA for the CDR3 is TGTGCCAGCAGTTTTGGGCTTGGGCTGTTTTTT.